The sequence of this T cell receptor (beta chain) was determined in a study of cytomegalovirus exposure and HLA in healthy donors. Across the study: Falling in the Caucasian-associated ancestry cluster were 65% to 90% of about 400 genotyped donors. Study-wide findings and caveats: Listed as cytomegalovirus-associated were 164 TCR beta chains. A highly shared variant cluster was judged a likely technical artifact. Fewer than 20,000 TCR beta sequences were associated with HLA alleles at 0.05 false discovery rate in a later analysis.

PCR was performed using 60 Vbeta and 13 Jbeta primers. Generated by immunoSEQ multiplex PCR, the TCRdb table keeps only in-frame clones and is missing some. The table records about 190,000 clones, around 79% of them present only once. This CDR3 region has 14 residues. From germline, CDR1 is LNHDA and CDR2 SQIVND (reference sequence). V lost 7 bases and J 1 base, leaving 13 bases between the germline ends. As concerns this clone: Its matching antigen is unknown.

The sequencing sample was made of PBMCs. This sequence was found in a woman in her late teens or twenties in good health and CMV-seronegative. The chain joins TRBV19 to TRBJ1-1, with a possible D match to TRBD1 (6 bases). In nucleotides, the CDR3 is TGTGCCAGTACCACAGGGACAACGAACACTGAAGCTTTCTTT. Encoded protein: CASTTGTTNTEAFF.